This T cell receptor (beta chain) was sequenced during a study of CD8 T cells in ankylosing spondylitis. This clonotype was counted between two and nine times. Its antigen is unknown. TCRdb called the 5' RACE reads again in MiXCR, with one record for every CDR3 protein. Of about 420,000 distinct CDR3 sequences listed, around 22% are singletons. Study-level results: In ankylosing spondylitis patients, matched synovial fluid reportedly showed significant enrichment of disease-linked clones. For ankylosing spondylitis blood, a TCR beta motif of 8 or 9 highly homologous variants appeared characteristic.

The CDR3 has 16 residues. CDR1 and CDR2 (germline): SGHRS, YFSETQ. V was shortened by 0 bases and J by 0 bases, with 9 bases between the two germline ends. Sample: blood, either unsorted or a sorted T cell fraction (not recorded which). The origin of this receptor is a male donor with ankylosing spondylitis. The chain couples TRBV5-1 to TRBJ2-2, with D maybe TRBD2 (6 bases). The CDR3 DNA sequence: TGCGCCAGCAGCTTGGCCGGGACTCCGAACACCGGGGAGCTGTTTTTT. Translation: CASSLAGTPNTGELFF.